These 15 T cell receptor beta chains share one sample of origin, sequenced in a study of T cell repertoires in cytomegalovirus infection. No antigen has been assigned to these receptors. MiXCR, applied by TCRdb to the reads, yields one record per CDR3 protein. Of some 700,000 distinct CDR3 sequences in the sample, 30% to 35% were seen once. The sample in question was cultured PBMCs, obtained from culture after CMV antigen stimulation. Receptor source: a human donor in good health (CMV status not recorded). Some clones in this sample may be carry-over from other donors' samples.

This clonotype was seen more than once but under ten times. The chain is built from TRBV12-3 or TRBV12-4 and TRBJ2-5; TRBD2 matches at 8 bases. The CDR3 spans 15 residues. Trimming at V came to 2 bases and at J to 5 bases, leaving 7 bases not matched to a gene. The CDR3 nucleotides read TGTGCCAGCAGTTTACAGGTAGCGGGAACGGAGACCCAGTACTTC. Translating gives CASSLQVAGTETQYF.

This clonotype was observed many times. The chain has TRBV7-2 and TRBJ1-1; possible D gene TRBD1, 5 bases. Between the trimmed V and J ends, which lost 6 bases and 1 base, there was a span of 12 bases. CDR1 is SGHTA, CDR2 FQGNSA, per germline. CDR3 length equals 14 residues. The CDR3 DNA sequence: TGTGCCAGCAGTCGACAGATTTCGAACACTGAAGCTTTCTTT. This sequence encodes CASSRQISNTEAFF.

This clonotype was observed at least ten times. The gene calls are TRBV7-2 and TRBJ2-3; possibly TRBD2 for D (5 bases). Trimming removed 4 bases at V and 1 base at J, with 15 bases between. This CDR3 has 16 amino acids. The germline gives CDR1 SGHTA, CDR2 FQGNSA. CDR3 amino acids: CASSSPPGKGTDTQYF. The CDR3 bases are TGTGCCAGCAGCTCCCCCCCGGGGAAGGGCACAGATACGCAGTATTTT. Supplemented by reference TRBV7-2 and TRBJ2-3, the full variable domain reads GAGVSQSPSNKVTEKGKDVELRCDPISGHTALYWYRQSLGQGLEFLIYFQGNSAPDKSGLPSDRFSAERTGGSVSTLTIQRTQQEDSAVYLCASSSPPGKGTDTQYFGPGTRLTVL.

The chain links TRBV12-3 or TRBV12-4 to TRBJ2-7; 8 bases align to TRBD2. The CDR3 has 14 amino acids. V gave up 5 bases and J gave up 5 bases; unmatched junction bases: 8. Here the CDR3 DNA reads TGTGCCAGCAGTCCGGGACTAGATTTCGACGAGCAGTACTTC. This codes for CASSPGLDFDEQYF.

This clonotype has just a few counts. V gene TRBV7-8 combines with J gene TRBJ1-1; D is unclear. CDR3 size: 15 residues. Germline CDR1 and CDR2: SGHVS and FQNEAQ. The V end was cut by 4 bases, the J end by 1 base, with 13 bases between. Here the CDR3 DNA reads TGTGCCAGCAGCTCCTGGTTTGCGGCGAACACTGAAGCTTTCTTT. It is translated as CASSSWFAANTEAFF. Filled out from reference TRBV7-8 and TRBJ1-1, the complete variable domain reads GAGVSQSPRYKVAKRGQDVALRCDPISGHVSLFWYQQALGQGPEFLTYFQNEAQLDKSGLPSDRFFAERPEGSVSTLKIQRTQQEDSAVYLCASSSWFAANTEAFFGQGTRLTVV.

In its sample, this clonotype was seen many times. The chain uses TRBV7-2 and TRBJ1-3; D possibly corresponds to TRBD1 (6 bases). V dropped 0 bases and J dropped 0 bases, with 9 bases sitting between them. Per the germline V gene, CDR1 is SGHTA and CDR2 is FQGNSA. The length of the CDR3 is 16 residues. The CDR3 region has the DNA TGTGCCAGCAGCTTAGCTGGGACACTCTCTGGAAACACCATATATTTT. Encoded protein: CASSLAGTLSGNTIYF.

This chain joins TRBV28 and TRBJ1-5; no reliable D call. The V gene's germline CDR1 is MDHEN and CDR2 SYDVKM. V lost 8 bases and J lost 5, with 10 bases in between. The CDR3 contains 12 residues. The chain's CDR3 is CASGPPYQPQHF. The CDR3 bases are TGTGCCAGCGGGCCGCCATATCAGCCCCAGCATTTT. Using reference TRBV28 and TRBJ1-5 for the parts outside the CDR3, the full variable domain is DVKVTQSSRYLVKRTGEKVFLECVQDMDHENMFWYRQDPGLGLRLIYFSYDVKMKEKGDIPEGYSVSREKKERFSLILESASTNQTSMYLCASGPPYQPQHFGDGTRLSIL.

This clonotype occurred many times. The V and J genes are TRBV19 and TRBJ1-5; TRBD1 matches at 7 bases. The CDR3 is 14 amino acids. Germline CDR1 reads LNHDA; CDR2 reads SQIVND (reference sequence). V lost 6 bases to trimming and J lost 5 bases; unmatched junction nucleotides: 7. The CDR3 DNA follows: TGTGCCAGTAGGCCTGACAGGGAGTATCAGCCCCAGCATTTT. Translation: CASRPDREYQPQHF.

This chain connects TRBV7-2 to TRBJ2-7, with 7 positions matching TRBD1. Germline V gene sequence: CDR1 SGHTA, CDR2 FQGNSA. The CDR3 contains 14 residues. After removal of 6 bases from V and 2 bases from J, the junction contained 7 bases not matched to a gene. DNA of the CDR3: TGTGCCAGCAGTGTAACCGGGACAGCCTACGAGCAGTACTTC. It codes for CASSVTGTAYEQYF.

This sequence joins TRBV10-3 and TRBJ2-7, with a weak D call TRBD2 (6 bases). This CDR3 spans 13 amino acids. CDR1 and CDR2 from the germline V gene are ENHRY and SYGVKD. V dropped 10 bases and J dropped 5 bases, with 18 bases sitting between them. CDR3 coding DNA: TGTGCCACGGGGTTTGGGGGGAGTAACGAGCAGTACTTC. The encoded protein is CATGFGGSNEQYF.

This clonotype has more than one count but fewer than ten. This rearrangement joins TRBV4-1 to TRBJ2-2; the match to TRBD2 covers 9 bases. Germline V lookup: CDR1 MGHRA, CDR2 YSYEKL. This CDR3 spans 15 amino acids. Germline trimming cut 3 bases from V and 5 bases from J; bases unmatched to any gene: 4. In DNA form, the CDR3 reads TGCGCCAGCAGCCACCCGGGACTAGCTACCGGGGAGCTGTTTTTT. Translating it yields CASSHPGLATGELFF.

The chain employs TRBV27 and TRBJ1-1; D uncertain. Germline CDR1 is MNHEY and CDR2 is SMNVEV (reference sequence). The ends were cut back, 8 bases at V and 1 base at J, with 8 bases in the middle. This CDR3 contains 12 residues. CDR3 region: CASAMSNTEAFF. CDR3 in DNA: TGTGCCAGCGCAATGTCGAACACTGAAGCTTTCTTT.

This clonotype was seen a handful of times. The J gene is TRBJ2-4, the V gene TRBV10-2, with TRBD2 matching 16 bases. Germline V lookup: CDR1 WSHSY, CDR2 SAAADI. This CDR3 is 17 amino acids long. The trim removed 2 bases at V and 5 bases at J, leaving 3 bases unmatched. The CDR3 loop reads CASSEPGLAGGENIQYF. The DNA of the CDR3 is TGCGCCAGCAGTGAGCCGGGACTAGCGGGAGGGGAAAACATTCAGTACTTC.

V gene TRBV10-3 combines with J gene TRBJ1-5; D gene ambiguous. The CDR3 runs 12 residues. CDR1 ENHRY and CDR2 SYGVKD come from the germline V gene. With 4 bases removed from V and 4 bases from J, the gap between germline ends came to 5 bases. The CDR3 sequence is CAISARNQPQHF. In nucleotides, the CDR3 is TGTGCCATCAGTGCCAGAAATCAGCCCCAGCATTTT.

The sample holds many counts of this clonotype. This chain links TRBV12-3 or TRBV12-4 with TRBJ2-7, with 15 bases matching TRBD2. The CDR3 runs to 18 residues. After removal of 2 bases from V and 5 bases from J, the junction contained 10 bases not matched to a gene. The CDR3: CASSLRTSGRAMRNEQYF. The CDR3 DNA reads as TGTGCCAGCAGTTTACGGACTAGCGGGAGGGCCATGAGAAACGAGCAGTACTTC.